This T cell receptor beta chain was identified during a study of blood T cells in healthy people across ages (dated by TCRdb to the mid-2010s). For the wider study: In model experiments, template switching captured about one uniquely barcoded TCR beta cDNA molecule for every two T cells. Donors of different ages were randomly distributed across sequencing lanes to avoid experimental bias. Using the same blood draw, the study looked at two additional independent replicas of 1 million unique cDNA reads for two donors, one aged 18 to 30 and the other aged 80 or older. Donors were grouped into four age groups: young (average roughly 15 years), middle-aged (about 40), aged (roughly 62) and long-lived (around 82). The study measured age-related changes in TCR beta repertoire diversity using deep sequencing normalized with unique cDNA molecular identifiers.

About this clonotype itself: Its antigen is not yet known. No much larger clone exists at a distance of one base, and base qualities are not known.

Donors were under 40 systemically healthy Caucasian individuals from Russia aged about 6 to 100 years. Each donor gave approximately 9.3 milliliters of peripheral blood, collected into EDTA-treated Vacutainer tubes. Ficoll-Paque density-gradient centrifugation was used to isolate PBMCs, with at least 6 million per sample. Trizol reagent was used to extract total RNA from the PBMCs, yielding at least 6 micrograms per sample. For every donor, an aliquot of PBMCs went through flow cytometry to measure the percentages of naive CD45RAhigh/CD27high T cells. The library was produced with 5' RACE. Sequencer: Illumina HiSeq 2500. A second PCR of about 7 to 12 cycles was run with a J-beta primer mix and a sample-barcoded 5' primer. Each TCR beta cDNA molecule received a unique molecular identifier from a template-switch 5' adaptor carrying 12 random nucleotides. Each sample yielded at least 2.5 million CDR3-containing paired-end reads. All of the RNA was converted into first-strand cDNA using the Mint cDNA synthesis kit, with a TRBC-specific oligonucleotide serving as the primer. After uracil-DNA glycosylase treatment, a first 18-cycle PCR used universal primers M1SS and BC2_uni_R on all cDNA. Processing in the source paper ran as follows. Each sample was normalized by randomly selecting 1 million high-quality reads, each carrying a distinct molecular identifier. Reads sharing molecular identifiers were discarded rather than binned into consensus sequences. MiTCR, with a Q25 quality threshold and the strictest error-elimination algorithm, was used for CDR3 identification, clonotype clustering and error correction. A nonparametric unseen species model with Euler transformation was used to estimate a lower bound on total TCR beta diversity. TCRdb reprocessed the public reads (quality trimming at Q25 with fastp, clone calling with MiXCR) and kept in-frame beta chains. Rows with a matching CDR3 protein are joined into one entry that keeps the most common DNA and genes. TCRdb, not the original authors, processed these V and J calls. The sample table shows over 1,200,000 distinct CDR3 sequences, and around 55% are seen once. The top ten clonotypes cover 5% to 7% of the sample.

Counted from cysteine to phenylalanine, this CDR3 has 14 amino acids. Of all the DNA, just the CDR3 is kept, 42 bases in frame from base 1. The CDR1 and CDR2 encoded by the germline V gene (reference sequence) are MNHEY and SMNVEV. V is trimmed back by 8 bases and J by 6 bases, and the junction contains 8 bases that no gene match accounts for. On the study overall, not on this receptor specifically: Compared with the aged group, the long-lived group had more naive CD4+ T cells, fewer expanded clones and increased TCR diversity, suggesting age selection. The percentage of naive T cells measured by flow cytometry correlated strongly with observed TCR beta diversity. Because profiling used bulk unsorted PBMCs, naive and antigen-experienced compartments could not be compared conclusively. Estimates of total diversity from one million sequenced T cells were regarded as lower bounds and underestimates. Observed TCR beta diversity per million T cells fell roughly linearly with age, and a significant reduction was already apparent by age roughly 40. Donor CMV infection status was unknown, potentially confounding age-related changes in expanded clonotypes.

The sequence was collected from a man younger than 35 in good health. Sequencing used blood. The chain is assembled from TRBV27 and TRBJ1-5; a stretch of 9 junction bases matches TRBD1. The nucleotide sequence reads as follows: TGTGCCAGCGGGGGGACAGGGCTTGTTCAGCCCCAGCATTTT. It specifies CASGGTGLVQPQHF.